Listed below are T cell receptor beta chains from one sample, sequenced in a study of T cells in Graves' hyperthyroidism and ophthalmopathy. TCRdb reprocessed the multiplex PCR reads via MiXCR and lists one record per CDR3 protein. The sample lists around 380,000 distinct CDR3 sequences, approximately 12% occurring once. Material for sequencing was blood. The receptors here all came from a man between 25 and 39 years old with Graves' hyperthyroidism that later progressed to Graves' ophthalmopathy. The CDR3 runs from the conserved cysteine through the conserved F or W.

j_gene: TRBJ1-1; v_gene: TRBV6-2/TRBV6-3; CDR3aa: CASSYYAGTVNTEAFF
j_gene: TRBJ1-4; v_gene: TRBV27; CDR3aa: CASRVLGPNEKLFF
j_gene: TRBJ2-7; v_gene: TRBV28; CDR3aa: CASSFGGVSSYEQYF
j_gene: TRBJ1-5; v_gene: TRBV18; CDR3aa: CASSPGDRDQPQHF
j_gene: TRBJ2-2; v_gene: TRBV6-5; CDR3aa: CASSYKEGLGPGELFF
j_gene: TRBJ1-1; v_gene: TRBV29-1; CDR3aa: CSVVSRGRTEAFF
j_gene: TRBJ2-3; v_gene: TRBV2; CDR3aa: CASIRDRADTQYF
j_gene: TRBJ2-1; v_gene: TRBV7-6; CDR3aa: CASSSGGEGEQFF
j_gene: TRBJ2-7; v_gene: TRBV12-3/TRBV12-4; CDR3aa: CASSQGRRRSYEQYF
j_gene: TRBJ2-7; v_gene: TRBV27; CDR3aa: CASSHRDIHEQYF
j_gene: TRBJ2-3; v_gene: TRBV19; CDR3aa: CASSPRGGYTDTQYF
j_gene: TRBJ2-5; v_gene: TRBV5-1; CDR3aa: CASTSGDFEETQYF
j_gene: TRBJ2-5; v_gene: TRBV7-8; CDR3aa: CASSLKRIGEQETQYF
j_gene: TRBJ2-5; v_gene: TRBV12-3/TRBV12-4; CDR3aa: CASSLAWTPHRGEGETQYF
j_gene: TRBJ1-2; v_gene: TRBV6-1; CDR3aa: CASSLDRGHGGYTF
j_gene: TRBJ2-3; v_gene: TRBV28; CDR3aa: CASKVWSRKEYTDTQYF
j_gene: TRBJ2-7; v_gene: TRBV7-9; CDR3aa: CASSQTGPEQYF
j_gene: TRBJ2-1; v_gene: TRBV11-3; CDR3aa: CASSLVAASVEQFF
j_gene: TRBJ1-5; v_gene: TRBV20-1; CDR3aa: CSARQGALLNQPQHF
j_gene: TRBJ2-5; v_gene: TRBV28; CDR3aa: CASSFQGRGETQYF
j_gene: TRBJ1-1; v_gene: TRBV27; CDR3aa: CASSIRQRRPEAFF
j_gene: TRBJ2-3; v_gene: TRBV18; CDR3aa: CASSAGGPSTDTQYF
j_gene: TRBJ2-7; v_gene: TRBV7-8; CDR3aa: CASSQRGWEQYF
j_gene: TRBJ1-2; v_gene: TRBV12-3/TRBV12-4; CDR3aa: CASSPQTGIGYTF
j_gene: TRBJ1-2; v_gene: TRBV12-3/TRBV12-4; CDR3aa: CASIPNKGAGGNYGYTF
j_gene: TRBJ1-1; v_gene: TRBV6-1; CDR3aa: CASSERRQGNTEAFF
j_gene: TRBJ2-3; v_gene: TRBV6-1; CDR3aa: CASSEAAEQLDTQYF
j_gene: TRBJ1-2; v_gene: TRBV7-2; CDR3aa: CASSPGRGRNYGYTF
j_gene: TRBJ1-5; v_gene: TRBV7-2; CDR3aa: CASTMDGGFRPQHF
j_gene: TRBJ2-5; v_gene: TRBV7-2; CDR3aa: CASSLAGQGETQYF
j_gene: TRBJ2-1; v_gene: TRBV7-8; CDR3aa: CASSLEGLAGGSYNEQFF
j_gene: TRBJ2-1; v_gene: TRBV20-1; CDR3aa: CSAPGTRNEQFF
j_gene: TRBJ1-1; v_gene: TRBV20-1; CDR3aa: CSARTGRWNTEAFF
j_gene: TRBJ2-5; v_gene: TRBV19; CDR3aa: CASSIGGGAETQYF
j_gene: TRBJ2-3; v_gene: TRBV6-1; CDR3aa: CASTAGLAALDTQYF
j_gene: TRBJ2-1; v_gene: TRBV7-2; CDR3aa: CASSPRLALDEQFF
j_gene: TRBJ1-3; v_gene: TRBV2; CDR3aa: CASSEYVNTIYF
j_gene: TRBJ2-7; v_gene: TRBV29-1; CDR3aa: CSVELDEQYF
j_gene: TRBJ2-7; v_gene: TRBV10-1; CDR3aa: CASSDRDRPYEQYF
j_gene: TRBJ2-5; v_gene: TRBV12-3/TRBV12-4; CDR3aa: CASGYRVETQYF
j_gene: TRBJ2-7; v_gene: TRBV5-8; CDR3aa: CASSLFPEQYF
j_gene: TRBJ2-7; v_gene: TRBV7-2; CDR3aa: CASSFRTKSYEQYF
j_gene: TRBJ2-5; v_gene: TRBV28; CDR3aa: CASSLHSGGQETQYF
j_gene: TRBJ2-2; v_gene: TRBV3-1; CDR3aa: CASSQETGELFF
j_gene: TRBJ2-7; v_gene: TRBV4-2; CDR3aa: CASSHGRTGNYEQYF
j_gene: TRBJ1-2; v_gene: TRBV6-2/TRBV6-3; CDR3aa: CASKGAGYGYTF
j_gene: TRBJ2-3; v_gene: TRBV5-4; CDR3aa: CASSLLGAAPTDTQYF
j_gene: TRBJ2-5; v_gene: TRBV15; CDR3aa: CATSRQNEQETQYF
j_gene: TRBJ2-7; v_gene: TRBV7-2; CDR3aa: CASSADGGVYFYEQYF
j_gene: TRBJ2-7; v_gene: TRBV20-1; CDR3aa: CSARGQFSYEQYF
j_gene: TRBJ1-2; v_gene: TRBV5-1; CDR3aa: CASSRLDKNYGYTF
j_gene: TRBJ2-7; v_gene: TRBV6-1; CDR3aa: CASSEAWVYEQYF
j_gene: TRBJ2-1; v_gene: TRBV6-1; CDR3aa: CASRRTSGMKQFF
j_gene: TRBJ1-3; v_gene: TRBV6-1; CDR3aa: CASSWGAAGNTIYF